A selection of T cell receptor beta chains follows, all from one sample in a study of T cells in localized non-small cell lung cancer. Sequencing was performed with immunoSEQ multiplex PCR; in TCRdb, only in-frame clones are kept and a portion is missing. The top ten hold around 2.5% of the sample, which has around 45,000 clones, roughly 86% seen once. The sample consisted of PBMCs, taken before any cancer treatment. Every receptor here comes from a man aged 35 to 69 with stage II lung adenocarcinoma. Both conserved end residues are part of each CDR3. The D gene is left open where the match is weak. A clone size is listed for some rows: how often the clone was seen (once, few, many), or a class if it is expanded.

CDR3aa: CASSEYGRGTSGANVLTF; CDR3nt: TGTGCCAGCAGTGAATATGGCAGGGGGACATCTGGGGCCAACGTCCTGACTTTC; j_gene: TRBJ2-6; v_gene: TRBV6-1; abundance: -; d_gene: TRBD1
CDR3aa: CASGDSNTEAFF; CDR3nt: TGTGCCAGCGGTGATTCGAACACTGAAGCTTTCTTT; j_gene: TRBJ1-1; v_gene: TRBV9; abundance: -; d_gene: -
CDR3aa: CAISVQLRAATNYGYTF; CDR3nt: TGTGCCATCAGTGTTCAATTACGGGCAGCAACTAACTATGGCTACACCTTC; j_gene: TRBJ1-2; v_gene: TRBV10-3; abundance: once; d_gene: -
CDR3aa: CASSLEGAYNSPLHF; CDR3nt: TGTGCCAGCAGTTTAGAGGGGGCCTATAATTCACCCCTCCACTTT; j_gene: TRBJ1-6; v_gene: TRBV28; abundance: -; d_gene: -
CDR3aa: CASSSSTGSYGYTF; CDR3nt: TGTGCCAGCAGTTCCTCGACAGGATCCTATGGCTACACCTTC; j_gene: TRBJ1-2; v_gene: TRBV28; abundance: -; d_gene: -
CDR3aa: CASSLTWASTEAFF; CDR3nt: TGTGCCAGCAGCTTAACGTGGGCGTCCACTGAAGCTTTCTTT; j_gene: TRBJ1-1; v_gene: TRBV7-3; abundance: -; d_gene: -
CDR3aa: CASSVTMGGGEETQYF; CDR3nt: TGTGCCAGCAGTGTAACGATGGGCGGGGGGGAAGAGACCCAGTACTTC; j_gene: TRBJ2-5; v_gene: TRBV6-1; abundance: -; d_gene: TRBD2
CDR3aa: CASSAGTSGYEQYF; CDR3nt: TGTGCCAGCAGTGCCGGGACTAGCGGTTACGAGCAGTACTTC; j_gene: TRBJ2-7; v_gene: TRBV6-5; abundance: -; d_gene: TRBD2
CDR3aa: CASSPGSSYGYTF; CDR3nt: TGTGCCAGCAGCCCTGGGTCCTCCTATGGCTACACCTTC; j_gene: TRBJ1-2; v_gene: TRBV7-2; abundance: once; d_gene: -
CDR3aa: CASSRTEETQYF; CDR3nt: TGTGCCAGCAGCAGGACGGAAGAGACCCAGTACTTC; j_gene: TRBJ2-5; v_gene: TRBV5-6; abundance: -; d_gene: -
CDR3aa: CASSIGAADNEQFF; CDR3nt: TGCGCCAGCAGCATCGGCGCGGCAGACAATGAGCAGTTCTTC; j_gene: TRBJ2-1; v_gene: TRBV5-1; abundance: -; d_gene: -
CDR3aa: CASSRRTEQETQYF; CDR3nt: TGTGCCAGCAGCCGCCGGACGGAGCAAGAGACCCAGTACTTC; j_gene: TRBJ2-5; v_gene: TRBV5-8; abundance: -; d_gene: -
CDR3aa: CASSFHREEQYF; CDR3nt: TGTGCCAGCAGCTTTCACAGGGAGGAGCAGTACTTC; j_gene: TRBJ2-7; v_gene: TRBV7-8; abundance: once; d_gene: -
CDR3aa: CASTFSGGKEETQYF; CDR3nt: TGTGCCAGCACCTTTAGCGGGGGGAAGGAGGAGACCCAGTACTTC; j_gene: TRBJ2-5; v_gene: TRBV9; abundance: -; d_gene: TRBD2
CDR3aa: CASSQDGGENTEAFF; CDR3nt: TGTGCCAGCAGCCAAGATGGCGGGGAGAACACTGAAGCTTTCTTT; j_gene: TRBJ1-1; v_gene: TRBV14; abundance: -; d_gene: -
CDR3aa: CASSSVAGGLETQYF; CDR3nt: TGTGCCAGCAGCTCCGTAGCGGGGGGGCTAGAGACCCAGTACTTC; j_gene: TRBJ2-5; v_gene: TRBV7-3; abundance: once; d_gene: TRBD2
CDR3aa: CASSWGLGGGDTQYF; CDR3nt: TGTGCCAGCAGCTGGGGGCTTGGAGGAGGAGATACGCAGTATTTT; j_gene: TRBJ2-3; v_gene: TRBV5-6; abundance: -; d_gene: -
CDR3aa: CAISESTSGGGAGELFF; CDR3nt: TGTGCCATCAGTGAAAGCACTAGCGGGGGTGGGGCCGGGGAGCTGTTTTTT; j_gene: TRBJ2-2; v_gene: TRBV10-3; abundance: -; d_gene: TRBD2
CDR3aa: CASSQTERGDNEQFF; CDR3nt: TGTGCCAGCAGCCAAACGGAGCGGGGGGACAATGAGCAGTTCTTC; j_gene: TRBJ2-1; v_gene: TRBV7-6; abundance: -; d_gene: TRBD2
CDR3aa: CASSLGRFSGNTIYF; CDR3nt: TGTGCCAGCAGCTTGGGACGGTTCTCTGGAAACACCATATATTTT; j_gene: TRBJ1-3; v_gene: TRBV5-6; abundance: -; d_gene: -
CDR3aa: CASSQRAGLSYGYTF; CDR3nt: TGCGCCAGCAGCCAACGGGCAGGGTTAAGCTATGGCTACACCTTC; j_gene: TRBJ1-2; v_gene: TRBV4-1; abundance: few; d_gene: -
CDR3aa: CASGLPGDPVNEQFF; CDR3nt: TGTGCTAGTGGTTTGCCGGGGGACCCGGTTAATGAGCAGTTCTTC; j_gene: TRBJ2-1; v_gene: TRBV12-5; abundance: -; d_gene: -
CDR3aa: CASSPTGTANTEAFF; CDR3nt: TGTGCCAGCAGCCCAACCGGGACAGCAAACACTGAAGCTTTCTTT; j_gene: TRBJ1-1; v_gene: TRBV13; abundance: -; d_gene: TRBD1
CDR3aa: CASSPTDGAYEQYF; CDR3nt: TGTGCCAGCAGCCCCACGGACGGCGCCTACGAGCAGTACTTC; j_gene: TRBJ2-7; v_gene: TRBV7-3; abundance: few; d_gene: -
CDR3aa: CASSEYWDRVSQETQYF; CDR3nt: TGTGCCAGCAGTGAATATTGGGACAGGGTCTCCCAAGAGACCCAGTACTTC; j_gene: TRBJ2-5; v_gene: TRBV6-1; abundance: -; d_gene: TRBD1
CDR3aa: CASSLSGTSNYGYTF; CDR3nt: TGTGCCAGCAGTTTGTCCGGGACATCTAACTATGGCTACACCTTC; j_gene: TRBJ1-2; v_gene: TRBV27; abundance: -; d_gene: -
CDR3aa: CAISESAGQNTEAFF; CDR3nt: TGTGCCATCAGTGAGTCCGCGGGCCAGAACACTGAAGCTTTCTTT; j_gene: TRBJ1-1; v_gene: TRBV10-3; abundance: -; d_gene: -
CDR3aa: CALEGENTEAFF; CDR3nt: TGTGCCCTGGAAGGGGAGAACACTGAAGCTTTCTTT; j_gene: TRBJ1-1; v_gene: TRBV5-4; abundance: once; d_gene: -
CDR3aa: CASSQPQGLKETQYF; CDR3nt: TGCGCCAGCAGCCAGCCGCAGGGACTGAAAGAGACCCAGTACTTC; j_gene: TRBJ2-5; v_gene: TRBV4-1; abundance: -; d_gene: -
CDR3aa: CAWNRGVTEAFF; CDR3nt: TGTGCCTGGAACAGGGGAGTTACTGAAGCTTTCTTT; j_gene: TRBJ1-1; v_gene: TRBV30; abundance: few; d_gene: TRBD1
CDR3aa: CASSPDTDTQYF; CDR3nt: TGTGCCAGCAGCCCTGACACAGATACGCAGTATTTT; j_gene: TRBJ2-3; v_gene: TRBV5-4; abundance: -; d_gene: -
CDR3aa: CASSLSRRSTDTQYF; CDR3nt: TGTGCCAGCAGCTTATCAAGACGGAGCACAGATACGCAGTATTTT; j_gene: TRBJ2-3; v_gene: TRBV5-6; abundance: -; d_gene: -
CDR3aa: CASSVGLSTEAFF; CDR3nt: TGTGCCAGCAGCGTGGGGTTGAGCACTGAAGCTTTCTTT; j_gene: TRBJ1-1; v_gene: TRBV11-2; abundance: -; d_gene: -
CDR3aa: CASSSPVANEKLFF; CDR3nt: TGTGCCAGCAGCTCCCCGGTTGCTAATGAAAAACTGTTTTTT; j_gene: TRBJ1-4; v_gene: TRBV7-8; abundance: -; d_gene: -
CDR3aa: CASSQVDLPNSPLHF; CDR3nt: TGTGCCAGCAGCCAAGTGGATTTACCTAATTCACCCCTCCACTTT; j_gene: TRBJ1-6; v_gene: TRBV14; abundance: -; d_gene: -
CDR3aa: CAWSERSSYNEQFF; CDR3nt: TGTGCCTGGTCGGAGCGCAGCTCCTACAATGAGCAGTTCTTC; j_gene: TRBJ2-1; v_gene: TRBV30; abundance: -; d_gene: -
CDR3aa: CAISESLRTGGSQPQHF; CDR3nt: TGTGCCATCAGTGAAAGTTTGAGGACAGGGGGCAGTCAGCCCCAGCATTTT; j_gene: TRBJ1-5; v_gene: TRBV10-3; abundance: -; d_gene: TRBD1
CDR3aa: CASSLDGQGAEAFF; CDR3nt: TGCGCCAGCAGCTTGGACGGACAGGGGGCTGAAGCTTTCTTT; j_gene: TRBJ1-1; v_gene: TRBV5-1; abundance: -; d_gene: TRBD1
CDR3aa: CASSDSERGYNEQFF; CDR3nt: TGTGCCAGCAGTGATTCGGAACGGGGGTACAATGAGCAGTTCTTC; j_gene: TRBJ2-1; v_gene: TRBV25-1; abundance: -; d_gene: -
CDR3aa: CASSSVPDSYNSPLHF; CDR3nt: TGCGCCAGCAGCTCGGTACCGGACAGTTATAATTCACCCCTCCACTTT; j_gene: TRBJ1-6; v_gene: TRBV5-1; abundance: -; d_gene: -
CDR3aa: CASSQGPSGGAQETQYF; CDR3nt: TGCGCCAGCAGCCAAGGGCCCAGCGGGGGGGCTCAAGAGACCCAGTACTTC; j_gene: TRBJ2-5; v_gene: TRBV4-1; abundance: -; d_gene: TRBD2
CDR3aa: CASSLADAREQYF; CDR3nt: TGTGCCAGCAGCTTGGCCGATGCTAGAGAGCAGTACTTC; j_gene: TRBJ2-7; v_gene: TRBV5-8; abundance: -; d_gene: -
CDR3aa: CAWNQGVGKNIQYF; CDR3nt: TGTGCCTGGAACCAAGGGGTGGGCAAAAACATTCAGTACTTC; j_gene: TRBJ2-4; v_gene: TRBV30; abundance: -; d_gene: -
CDR3aa: CASSFGGGENEQFF; CDR3nt: TGCGCCAGCAGCTTTGGCGGGGGGGAAAATGAGCAGTTCTTC; j_gene: TRBJ2-1; v_gene: TRBV5-1; abundance: -; d_gene: TRBD2
CDR3aa: CASSQGAPSGRETQYF; CDR3nt: TGTGCCAGCTCACAAGGGGCCCCTAGCGGTCGAGAGACCCAGTACTTC; j_gene: TRBJ2-5; v_gene: TRBV18; abundance: few; d_gene: TRBD2
CDR3aa: CASSLFFRGVNTEAFF; CDR3nt: TGTGCCAGCAGCTTATTCTTTAGGGGCGTGAACACTGAAGCTTTCTTT; j_gene: TRBJ1-1; v_gene: TRBV7-3; abundance: -; d_gene: -
CDR3aa: CASSGDTRIDTQYF; CDR3nt: TGTGCCAGTAGCGGCGACACCCGTATAGATACGCAGTATTTT; j_gene: TRBJ2-3; v_gene: TRBV19; abundance: -; d_gene: -
CDR3aa: CASSSPGENEQYF; CDR3nt: TGCGCCAGCAGCTCCCCAGGGGAAAACGAGCAGTACTTC; j_gene: TRBJ2-7; v_gene: TRBV5-1; abundance: -; d_gene: -
CDR3aa: CASSLTWGGVADTQYF; CDR3nt: TGTGCCAGCAGCCTCACCTGGGGAGGGGTAGCAGATACGCAGTATTTT; j_gene: TRBJ2-3; v_gene: TRBV11-2; abundance: -; d_gene: TRBD2
CDR3aa: CASSLVGGLDTQYF; CDR3nt: TGCGCCAGCAGCTTAGTCGGGGGTCTGGATACGCAGTATTTT; j_gene: TRBJ2-3; v_gene: TRBV5-1; abundance: -; d_gene: -
CDR3aa: CASSKDLSSGNTIYF; CDR3nt: TGTGCCAGCAGTAAGGACTTGAGCTCTGGAAACACCATATATTTT; j_gene: TRBJ1-3; v_gene: TRBV2; abundance: -; d_gene: -
CDR3aa: CASSPWNGYSGNTIYF; CDR3nt: TGTGCCAGCAGCCCCTGGAACGGGTACTCTGGAAACACCATATATTTT; j_gene: TRBJ1-3; v_gene: TRBV7-9; abundance: -; d_gene: -
CDR3aa: CASSQGQGVQPQHF; CDR3nt: TGCGCCAGCAGCCAAGGGCAGGGAGTCCAGCCCCAGCATTTT; j_gene: TRBJ1-5; v_gene: TRBV4-1; abundance: few; d_gene: -
CDR3aa: CASSRGQGAIDTEAFF; CDR3nt: TGCGCCAGCAGCCGGGGACAGGGGGCGATTGACACTGAAGCTTTCTTT; j_gene: TRBJ1-1; v_gene: TRBV5-1; abundance: -; d_gene: TRBD1